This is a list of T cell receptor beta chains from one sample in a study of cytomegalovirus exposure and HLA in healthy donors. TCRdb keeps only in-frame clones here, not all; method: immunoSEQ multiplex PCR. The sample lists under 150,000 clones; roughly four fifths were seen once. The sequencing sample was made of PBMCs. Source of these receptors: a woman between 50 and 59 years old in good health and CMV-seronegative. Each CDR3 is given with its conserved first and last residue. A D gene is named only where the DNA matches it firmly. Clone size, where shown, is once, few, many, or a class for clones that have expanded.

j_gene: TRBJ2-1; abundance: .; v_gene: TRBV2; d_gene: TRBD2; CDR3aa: CASTVDSGSFYNEQFF; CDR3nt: TGTGCCAGCACCGTAGATAGCGGGAGCTTCTACAATGAGCAGTTCTTC
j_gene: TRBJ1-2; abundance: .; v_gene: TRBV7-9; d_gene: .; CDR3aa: CASSRRRGSYGYPF; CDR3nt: TGTGCCAGCAGCCGACGCAGGGGTTCCTATGGCTACCCCTTC
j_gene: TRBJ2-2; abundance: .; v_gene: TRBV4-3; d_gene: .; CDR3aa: CASSQDPSSANTGELFF; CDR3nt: TGCGCCAGCAGCCAAGATCCCTCCTCCGCGAACACCGGGGAGCTGTTTTTT
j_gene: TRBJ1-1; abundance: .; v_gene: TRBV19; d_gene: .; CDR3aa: CASSIVGANTEAFF; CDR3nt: TGTGCCAGTAGTATAGTCGGAGCGAACACTGAAGCTTTCTTT
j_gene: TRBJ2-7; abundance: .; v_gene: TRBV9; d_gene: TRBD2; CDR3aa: CASSLGGVEYEQYF; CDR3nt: TGTGCCAGCAGCCTGGGGGGGGTAGAGTACGAGCAGTACTTC
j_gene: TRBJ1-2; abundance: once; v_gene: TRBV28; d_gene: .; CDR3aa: CASSSPRGSNYGYTF; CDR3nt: TGTGCCAGCAGCTCCCCGAGAGGGTCCAACTATGGCTACACCTTC
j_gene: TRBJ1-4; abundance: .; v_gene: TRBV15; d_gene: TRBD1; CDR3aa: CATSSGTGEEKLFF; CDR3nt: TGTGCCACCAGCAGCGGGACAGGAGAAGAAAAACTGTTTTTT
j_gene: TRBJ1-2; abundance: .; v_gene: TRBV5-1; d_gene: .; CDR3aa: CASSLAPGELGLRNGYPF; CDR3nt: TGCGCCAGCAGCTTGGCCCCGGGGGAGCTGGGGCTCAGAAATGGCTACCCCTTC
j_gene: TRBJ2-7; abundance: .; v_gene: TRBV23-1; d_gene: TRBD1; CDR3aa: CASRPPDRVKYEQYF; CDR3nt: TGCGCCAGCAGGCCTCCAGACAGGGTCAAATACGAGCAGTACTTC
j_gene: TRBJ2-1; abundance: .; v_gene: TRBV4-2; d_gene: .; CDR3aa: CASSQGPFEGNEQFF; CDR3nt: TGTGCCAGCAGCCAAGGACCCTTTGAGGGCAATGAGCAGTTCTTC
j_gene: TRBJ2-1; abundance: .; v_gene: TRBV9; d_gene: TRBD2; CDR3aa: CASSVSLAGYNEQFF; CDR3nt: TGTGCCAGCAGCGTATCCCTAGCGGGGTACAATGAGCAGTTCTTC
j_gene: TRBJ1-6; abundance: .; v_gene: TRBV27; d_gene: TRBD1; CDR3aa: CASSLYAGGRGALHF; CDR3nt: TGTGCCAGCAGTTTATACGCAGGGGGTCGAGGGGCCCTCCACTTT
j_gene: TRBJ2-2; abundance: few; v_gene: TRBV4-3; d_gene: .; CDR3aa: CASREQGSLNTGELFF; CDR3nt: TGCGCCAGCAGGGAACAGGGCTCACTGAACACCGGGGAGCTGTTTTTT
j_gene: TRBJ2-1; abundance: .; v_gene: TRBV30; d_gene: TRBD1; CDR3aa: CAWSVGTGEYNEQFF; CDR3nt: TGTGCCTGGAGTGTAGGGACAGGGGAGTACAATGAGCAGTTCTTC
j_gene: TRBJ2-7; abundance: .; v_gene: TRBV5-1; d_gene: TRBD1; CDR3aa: CASSVDRVEQYF; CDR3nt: TGCGCCAGCAGCGTGGACAGGGTCGAGCAGTACTTC
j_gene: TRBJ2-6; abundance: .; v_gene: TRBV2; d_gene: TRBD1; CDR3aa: CASTRTGTNVLTF; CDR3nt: TGTGCCAGCACTCGGACAGGGACCAACGTCCTGACTTTC
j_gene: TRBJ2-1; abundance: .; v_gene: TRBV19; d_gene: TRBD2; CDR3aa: CASSIEAGVLYEQFF; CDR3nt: TGTGCCAGTAGTATAGAGGCGGGAGTTCTTTATGAGCAGTTCTTC
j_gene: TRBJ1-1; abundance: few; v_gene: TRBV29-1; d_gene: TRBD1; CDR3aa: CSDRGKDTEAFF; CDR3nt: TGCAGCGACAGGGGGAAAGACACTGAAGCTTTCTTT
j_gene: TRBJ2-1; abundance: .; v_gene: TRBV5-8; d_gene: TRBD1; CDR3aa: CASSHDRGSDNEQFF; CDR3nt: TGTGCCAGCAGCCATGACAGGGGGTCGGACAATGAGCAGTTCTTC
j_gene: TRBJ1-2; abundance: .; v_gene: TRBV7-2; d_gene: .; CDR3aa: CASSTERWAYGYPF; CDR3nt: TGTGCCAGCAGCACCGAGCGGTGGGCCTATGGCTACCCCTTC
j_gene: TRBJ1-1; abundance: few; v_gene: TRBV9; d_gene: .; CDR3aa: CASSVVRNTEAFF; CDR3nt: TGTGCCAGCAGCGTTGTTAGGAACACTGAAGCTTTCTTT
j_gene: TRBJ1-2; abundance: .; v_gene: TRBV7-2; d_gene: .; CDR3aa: CASSFAGFNYGYTF; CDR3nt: TGTGCCAGCAGCTTCGCAGGCTTTAACTATGGCTACACCTTC
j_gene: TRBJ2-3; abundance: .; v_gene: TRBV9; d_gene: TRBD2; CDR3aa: CASSVASGRGDTQYF; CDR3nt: TGTGCCAGCAGCGTAGCAAGCGGGAGAGGAGATACGCAGTATTTT
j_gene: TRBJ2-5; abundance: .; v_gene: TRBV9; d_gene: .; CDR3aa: CASSSSPRGQETQYF; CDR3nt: TGTGCCAGCAGCTCATCGCCTCGGGGCCAAGAGACCCAGTACTTC
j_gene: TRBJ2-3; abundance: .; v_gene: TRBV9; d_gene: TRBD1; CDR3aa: CASSDRDRGTDTQYF; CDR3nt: TGTGCCAGCAGCGACCGGGACAGGGGCACAGATACGCAGTATTTT
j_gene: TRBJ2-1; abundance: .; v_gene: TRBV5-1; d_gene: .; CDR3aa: CASTSLANSYNEQFF; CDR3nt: TGCGCCAGCACCTCTTTAGCGAACTCCTACAATGAGCAGTTCTTC
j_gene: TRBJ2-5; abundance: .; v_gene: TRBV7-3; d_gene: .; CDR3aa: CASSFGQGGSNQETQYF; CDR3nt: TGTGCCAGCAGCTTTGGCCAGGGGGGATCGAACCAAGAGACCCAGTACTTC
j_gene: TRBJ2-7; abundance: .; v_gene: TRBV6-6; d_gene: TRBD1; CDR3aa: CASSYSRTGGLDEQYF; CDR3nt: TGTGCCAGCAGTTACTCGCGGACAGGGGGCCTGGACGAGCAGTACTTC
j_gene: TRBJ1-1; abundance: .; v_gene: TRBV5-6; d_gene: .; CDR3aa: CASSLGETRLMNTEAFF; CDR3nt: TGTGCCAGCAGCTTGGGGGAGACAAGACTTATGAACACTGAAGCTTTCTTT
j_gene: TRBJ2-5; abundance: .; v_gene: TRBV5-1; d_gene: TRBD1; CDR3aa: CASSRTGLKETQYF; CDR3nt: TGCGCCAGCAGCCGGACAGGCCTGAAGGAGACCCAGTACTTC
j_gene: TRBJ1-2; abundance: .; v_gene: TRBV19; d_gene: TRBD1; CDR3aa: CASSIGGGGHYGYTF; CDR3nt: TGTGCCAGTAGTATAGGAGGAGGGGGCCACTATGGCTACACCTTC
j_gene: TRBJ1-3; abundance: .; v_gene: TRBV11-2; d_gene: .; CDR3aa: CASSLDSGTGNTIYF; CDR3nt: TGTGCCAGCAGCTTAGATTCAGGGACTGGAAACACCATATATTTT
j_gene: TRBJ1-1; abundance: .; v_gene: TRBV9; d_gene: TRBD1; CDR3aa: CASSVGQGMNTEAFF; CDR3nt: TGTGCCAGCAGCGTAGGACAGGGTATGAACACTGAAGCTTTCTTT
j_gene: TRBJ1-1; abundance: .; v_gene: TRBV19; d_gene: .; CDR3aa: CASSIDLMNTEAFF; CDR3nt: TGTGCCAGTAGTATAGATCTAATGAACACTGAAGCTTTCTTT
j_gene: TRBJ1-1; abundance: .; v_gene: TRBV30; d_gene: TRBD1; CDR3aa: CAWSVGQGASIGAFF; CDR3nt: TGTGCCTGGAGTGTAGGACAGGGGGCGAGTATTGGAGCTTTCTTT
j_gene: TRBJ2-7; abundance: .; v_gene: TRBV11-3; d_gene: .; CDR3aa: CASSPSAGGTYEQYF; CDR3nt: TGTGCCAGCAGCCCTTCCGCGGGTGGGACCTACGAGCAGTACTTC
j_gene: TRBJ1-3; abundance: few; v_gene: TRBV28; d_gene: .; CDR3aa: CASSTSRGLGDTIYF; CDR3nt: TGTGCCAGCAGTACCTCTAGGGGACTTGGGGACACCATATATTTT
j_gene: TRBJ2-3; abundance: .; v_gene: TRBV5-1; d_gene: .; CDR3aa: CASSYRVGTDTQYF; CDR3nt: TGCGCCAGCAGCTACAGGGTCGGCACAGATACGCAGTATTTT
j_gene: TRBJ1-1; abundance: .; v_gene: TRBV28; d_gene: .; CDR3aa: CASSLGGGWPEAFF; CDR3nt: TGTGCCAGCAGTTTGGGAGGAGGATGGCCTGAAGCTTTCTTT
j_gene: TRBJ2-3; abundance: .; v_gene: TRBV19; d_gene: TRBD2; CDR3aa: CASSHGTSGSSDTQYF; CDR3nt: TGTGCCAGTAGTCACGGGACTAGCGGGAGTTCAGATACGCAGTATTTT
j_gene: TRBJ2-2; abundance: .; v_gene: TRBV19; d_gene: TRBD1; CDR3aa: CASSSSTGALTGELFF; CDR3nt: TGTGCCAGTAGTAGCTCAACAGGGGCTCTGACCGGGGAGCTGTTTTTT
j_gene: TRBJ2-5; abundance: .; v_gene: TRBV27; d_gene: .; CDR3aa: CASSLLDSQETQYF; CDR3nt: TGTGCCAGCAGTTTACTGGACAGCCAAGAGACCCAGTACTTC
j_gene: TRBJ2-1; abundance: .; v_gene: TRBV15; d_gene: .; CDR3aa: CATSRVASHEQFF; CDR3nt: TGTGCCACCAGCAGAGTGGCCAGTCATGAGCAGTTCTTC
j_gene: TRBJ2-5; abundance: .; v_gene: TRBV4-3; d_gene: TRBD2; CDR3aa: CASSQDLAGERQETQYF; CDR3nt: TGCGCCAGCAGCCAAGATTTAGCGGGAGAGCGGCAAGAGACCCAGTACTTC
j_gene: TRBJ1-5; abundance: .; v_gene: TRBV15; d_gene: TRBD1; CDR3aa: CATSRTTGGLETPSNQPQHF; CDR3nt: TGTGCCACCAGCAGGACGACAGGGGGACTAGAAACCCCTAGCAATCAGCCCCAGCATTTT
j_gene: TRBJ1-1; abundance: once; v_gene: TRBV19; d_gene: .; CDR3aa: CASTIDGGGNTEAFF; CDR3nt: TGTGCCAGTACCATCGACGGGGGAGGCAACACTGAAGCTTTCTTT
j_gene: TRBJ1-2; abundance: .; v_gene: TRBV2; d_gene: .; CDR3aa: CASSEAMSSDYGYTF; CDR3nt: TGTGCCAGCAGCGAGGCAATGTCCTCGGACTATGGCTACACCTTC
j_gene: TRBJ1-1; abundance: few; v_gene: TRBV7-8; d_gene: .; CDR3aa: CASSLAGGEAFF; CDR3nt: TGTGCCAGCAGCTTAGCAGGGGGTGAAGCTTTCTTT
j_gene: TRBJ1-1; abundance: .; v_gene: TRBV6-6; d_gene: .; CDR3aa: CASTVDRYTEAFF; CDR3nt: TGTGCCAGCACCGTTGACAGGTACACTGAAGCTTTCTTT
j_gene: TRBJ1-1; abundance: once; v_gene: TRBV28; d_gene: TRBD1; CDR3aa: CASSLSRRRQGVKNTEAFF; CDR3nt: TGTGCCAGCAGTTTATCCCGTCGGAGACAGGGGGTCAAGAACACTGAAGCTTTCTTT
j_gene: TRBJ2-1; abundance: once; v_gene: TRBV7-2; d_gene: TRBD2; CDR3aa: CASSWRLAGNNEQFF; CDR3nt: TGTGCCAGCAGCTGGCGCCTAGCGGGGAACAATGAGCAGTTCTTC